The sequence of this T cell receptor (beta chain) was determined in a study of shared clonotypes between healthy human individuals. Assay: immunoSEQ multiplex PCR; the TCRdb copy retains only in-frame clones and omits some. The data contain hundreds of thousands of clones, around four fifths of them singletons. The CDR3 totals 15 residues. Germline loops: CDR1 MDHEN, CDR2 SYDVKM. V was shortened by 5 bases and J by 4 bases, with 15 bases between the two germline ends. This sequence was found in a woman aged 25 to 39 in good health. The chain uses TRBV28 and TRBJ2-4; D perhaps matches TRBD2 (6 bases). Material for sequencing was memory CD4+ T cells sorted from blood. Subset indicated: CD45RA-negative fraction. As DNA, the CDR3 is TGTGCCAGCAGTCCGGCCGGGACTCTTAAAAACATTCAGTACTTC. It codes for CASSPAGTLKNIQYF.